This TCR beta chain originates from a study of blood T cell repertoires in COVID-19. As originally analysed: Amplification with reference gene primers provided the estimates of nucleated cell counts. Profiled with immunoSEQ multiplex PCR; TCRdb holds only in-frame clones, not every one. For V, J and clone size, that table is used; D and trimming come from the DNA. The sample yields 150,000 or so clones, roughly 80% seen once. CDR3 length: 15 amino acids. With 5 bases clipped from V and 5 bases from J, the junction kept 2 bases outside the gene matches. Germline V gives CDR1 ENHRY, CDR2 SYGVKD. This TCR derives from a man in his 60s with acute or convalescent COVID-19. V usage is TRBV10-3 and J usage is TRBJ2-1; 14 bases align to TRBD2. The sequenced material came from peripheral blood. The CDR3: CAISKGLAGDNEQFF. The CDR3 nucleotides are TGTGCCATCAGTAAGGGACTAGCGGGAGACAATGAGCAGTTCTTC.